This T cell receptor beta chain was recorded in a study of blood T cell repertoires in COVID-19 (dated by TCRdb to the early 2020s). Regarding the research as a whole: Collaborator samples came from the United States, Italy and Spain and covered acute and convalescent phases of COVID-19. The samples were drawn from two sources: the first 160 participants of the ongoing ImmuneRACE study, and some 1,300 subjects contributed by 6 global collaborators. The repertoires were released in a freely available public database intended as a resource for research on the immune response to SARS-CoV-2. Where available, HLA class I and class II types were obtained from metadata supplied by the sample provider rather than from assay-based typing. A de-identified subject ID, COVID-19 status, age in years and sex were almost always included in the sample metadata. Subjects who had been exposed to COVID-19, were actively infected with it, or had recovered from it provided the deeply sampled blood TCRbeta repertoires that made up the dataset. The material from the prospective study consisted of cDNA or gDNA derived from T cells, B-cell-depleted T cells, or PBMCs. Study-level results and caveats: How much clinical and demographic metadata was included differed by source and by participant, and the metadata was provided uncurated.

In Seattle, one collaborating source enrolled patients while the infection was active and tracked those patients longitudinally over the course of disease. Whole blood was collected in K2EDTA tubes by collaborating institutions according to the institutions' own protocols. For TCRbeta analysis, collaborators shipped samples in one of three forms: frozen whole blood, isolated PBMCs, or DNA extracted from either of those sample types. Comments on this clone: This clone's antigen is unknown. No much larger clonotype is one base removed from it; base qualities were not supplied.

The immunoSEQ Assay, a bias-controlled multiplex PCR, was used to amplify TCRbeta CDR3 regions from genomic DNA. Regarding the original processing steps: Within the assay, amplification of reference gene primers was used to estimate how many nucleated cells each sample contained. Sequence reads were collapsed and filtered to measure the absolute abundance of every unique TCRbeta CDR3 rearrangement. For each sample, productive Simpson clonality was calculated by taking the square root of Simpson's diversity index across productive rearrangements. Entries here come from immuneACCESS through TCRdb and include only in-frame sequences with V and J called. Some clones fail to appear in such tables; in the studies checked, an unresolved V gene covers under half of the shortfall, and the cause of the remainder is unknown. Clonal size and the V and J genes are those of that table, whereas D and trimming came from the DNA. Recorded for this sample are 360,000 or so clones; approximately 89% of them occurred a single time. Around 4% of the sample belongs to the ten largest clones.

The sequence derives from an older woman with COVID-19, enrolled during active disease. Input material: peripheral blood.

The CDR3 in this case is CASSLSYDSKETQYF. DNA sequence: TGTGCCAGCAGCTTGTCTTATGACTCAAAAGAGACCCAGTACTTC. Recombination connected TRBV5-4 to TRBJ2-5; confidence is insufficient to name the D gene. V was cut back by 1 base and J by 3 bases, leaving a gap of 13 bases between them. From a lookup of the germline V gene (reference sequence), CDR1 and CDR2 are SGHNT and YYREEE. The CDR3, cysteine through phenylalanine, is 15 amino acids long. Only CDR3 DNA is held: 45 bases, read in frame from base 1.